This TCR beta chain was retrieved from a study of PD-1 blockade in classical Hodgkin lymphoma. Data came from immunoSEQ multiplex PCR; TCRdb stores just in-frame clones and leaves some out. Of around 13,000 clones detected, approximately 78% appear once; the ten largest clones hold 25%. The study, taken as a whole, reports: It was among complete responders that baseline diversity resembled that of newly diagnosed patients.

Brentuximab vedotin exposure varied, and every patient relapsed after autologous stem cell transplantation. A note on this clone: Its antigen is not identified.

The germline V and J ends were trimmed by 5 bases and 5 bases, with 18 bases remaining between them. The CDR3 has 15 amino acids. CDR1 is SGHNT and CDR2 is YENEEA in the germline V gene. This chain uses TRBV11-3 with TRBJ2-5; D possibly corresponds to TRBD2 (7 bases). The receptor comes from a human donor with classical Hodgkin lymphoma. Sequenced here: peripheral blood mononuclear cells (PBMCs), sampled before the second cycle of nivolumab. CDR3 region: CASSGGAQLHETQYF. The CDR3 DNA reads as TGTGCCAGCAGCGGGGGGGCTCAGTTACATGAGACCCAGTACTTC. Filled out from reference TRBV11-3 and TRBJ2-5, the complete variable domain reads EAGVVQSPRYKIIEKKQPVAFWCNPISGHNTLYWYLQNLGQGPELLIRYENEEAVDDSQLPKDRFSAERLKGVDSTLKIQPAELGDSAVYLCASSGGAQLHETQYFGPGTRLLVL.